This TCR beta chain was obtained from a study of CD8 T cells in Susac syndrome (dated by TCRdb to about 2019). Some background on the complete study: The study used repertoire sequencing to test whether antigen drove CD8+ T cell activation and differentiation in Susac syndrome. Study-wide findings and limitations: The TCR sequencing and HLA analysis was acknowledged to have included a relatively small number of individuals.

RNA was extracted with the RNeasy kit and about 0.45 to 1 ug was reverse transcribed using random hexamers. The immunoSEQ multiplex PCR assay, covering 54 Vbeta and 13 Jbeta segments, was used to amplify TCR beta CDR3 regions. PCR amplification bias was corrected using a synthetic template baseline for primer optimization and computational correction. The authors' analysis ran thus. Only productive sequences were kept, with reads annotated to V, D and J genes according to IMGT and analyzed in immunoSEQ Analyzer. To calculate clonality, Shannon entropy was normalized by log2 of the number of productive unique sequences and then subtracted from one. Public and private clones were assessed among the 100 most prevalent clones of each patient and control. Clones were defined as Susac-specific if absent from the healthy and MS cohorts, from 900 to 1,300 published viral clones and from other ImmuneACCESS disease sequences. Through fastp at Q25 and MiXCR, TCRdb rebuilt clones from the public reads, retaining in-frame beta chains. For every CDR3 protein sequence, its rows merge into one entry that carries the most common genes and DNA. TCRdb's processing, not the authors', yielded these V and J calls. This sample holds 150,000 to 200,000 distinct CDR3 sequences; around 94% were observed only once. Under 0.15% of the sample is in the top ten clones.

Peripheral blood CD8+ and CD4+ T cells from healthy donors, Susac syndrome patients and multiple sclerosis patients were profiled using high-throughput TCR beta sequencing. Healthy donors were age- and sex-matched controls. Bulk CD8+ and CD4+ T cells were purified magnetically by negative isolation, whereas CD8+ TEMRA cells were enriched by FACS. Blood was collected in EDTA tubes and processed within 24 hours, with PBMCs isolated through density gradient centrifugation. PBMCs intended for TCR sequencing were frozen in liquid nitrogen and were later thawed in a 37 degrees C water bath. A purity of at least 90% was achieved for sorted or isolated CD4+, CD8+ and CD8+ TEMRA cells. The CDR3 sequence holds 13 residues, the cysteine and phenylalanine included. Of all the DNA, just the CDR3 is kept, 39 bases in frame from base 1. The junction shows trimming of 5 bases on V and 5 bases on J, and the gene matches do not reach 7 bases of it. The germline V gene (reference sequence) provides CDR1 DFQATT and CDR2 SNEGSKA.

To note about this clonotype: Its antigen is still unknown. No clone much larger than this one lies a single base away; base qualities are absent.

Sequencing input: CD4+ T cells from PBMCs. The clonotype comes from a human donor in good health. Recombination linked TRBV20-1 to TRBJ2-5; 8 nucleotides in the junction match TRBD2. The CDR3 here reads CSAGKTSVETQYF. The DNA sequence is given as TGCAGTGCTGGGAAGACTAGCGTGGAGACCCAGTACTTC.